Following are 20 T cell receptor beta chains from one sample sequenced in a study of cytomegalovirus exposure and HLA in healthy donors. Sequencing was performed with immunoSEQ multiplex PCR; in TCRdb, only in-frame clones are kept and a portion is missing. The repertoire consists of around 250,000 clones, with roughly 90% occurring once and the leading ten covering approximately 0.34%. Sequencing was done on a sample of PBMCs. All receptors come from a woman aged 18-35 years in good health and CMV-seronegative.

This clone was recorded a few times. The V and J genes are TRBV27 and TRBJ1-2; maybe TRBD1 (6 bases). This CDR3 comprises 11 residues. Germline V lookup: CDR1 MNHEY, CDR2 SMNVEV (reference sequence). Trimming cost V 8 bases and J 8 bases, with 12 bases left between them. The CDR3, as DNA: TGTGCCAGCGGGACAAGACGGGGCTACACCTTC. The encoded protein is CASGTRRGYTF.

The chain has TRBV11-2 and TRBJ2-5; 15 bases fit TRBD2. Germline values: CDR1 SGHAT, CDR2 FQNNGV. J lost 4 bases, V lost 6 bases, and 6 bases had no gene match. This CDR3 is 16 amino acids long. CDR3 loop: CASSRTSGGAGETQYF. The CDR3 nucleotides are TGTGCCAGCAGTCGGACTAGCGGGGGGGCAGGAGAGACCCAGTACTTC. Looking up the rest from reference TRBV11-2 and TRBJ2-5 gives the full variable domain: EAGVAQSPRYKIIEKRQSVAFWCNPISGHATLYWYQQILGQGPKLLIQFQNNGVVDDSQLPKDRFSAERLKGVDSTLKIQPAKLEDSAVYLCASSRTSGGAGETQYFGPGTRLLVL.

The V call is TRBV29-1, the J call TRBJ2-4; possible D gene TRBD1, 6 bases. Germline CDR1 SQVTM, CDR2 ANQGSEA. V shed 1 base and J shed 6 bases, with 16 bases lying between them. The CDR3 has 15 residues. The CDR3 DNA reads TGCAGCGTTGAAGCCAGTCGGGCAGGGGTAAACATTCAGTACTTC. The encoded protein is CSVEASRAGVNIQYF.

The chain joins TRBV4-1 to TRBJ1-2; 9 bases line up with TRBD1. Germline V lookup: CDR1 MGHRA, CDR2 YSYEKL. There are 13 residues in the CDR3. V was clipped by 6 bases and J by 6 bases; unmatched bases: 5. The CDR3 here is CASSRDRADGYTF. CDR3 nucleotide sequence: TGCGCCAGCAGTCGGGACAGGGCCGATGGCTACACCTTC.

To note about this clone: The sample carries other DNA sequences with the same CDR3. The chain recombines TRBV28 with TRBJ2-7; TRBD1 might be the D (6 bases). The V end lost 1 base, the J end lost 4 bases, and 11 bases lay between the germline ends. Germline CDR1 is MDHEN and CDR2 is SYDVKM. This CDR3 has 14 residues. CDR3 residues: CASSLLGASYEQYF. In DNA form, the CDR3 reads TGTGCCAGCAGTTTATTGGGGGCCTCTTACGAGCAGTACTTC.

V is TRBV19 and J is TRBJ2-3; possibly TRBD2 for D (5 bases). This CDR3 region has 14 residues. V was clipped by 1 base and J by 2 bases, with 7 bases between them. The germline V gene encodes CDR1 LNHDA and CDR2 SQIVND (reference sequence). The CDR3 is CASSIAGNTDTQYF. The DNA for the CDR3 is TGTGCCAGTAGTATAGCGGGGAACACAGATACGCAGTATTTT.

The V call is TRBV4-3, the J call TRBJ2-2; D remains unclear. Germline lookup yields CDR1 LGHNA and CDR2 YSLEER. Deletions cut 1 base from V and 8 bases from J, with 14 bases between. There are 15 residues in the CDR3. The CDR3 DNA follows: TGCGCCAGCAGCCAAGGGTCGGTCCGTAGTGGGGAGCTGTTTTTT. This gives the protein CASSQGSVRSGELFF.

The CDR3 protein is CASSSRGGARRGDGTQYF. The CDR3 DNA follows: TGTGCCAGCAGTTCTCGAGGGGGCGCTCGGCGGGGGGATGGGACCCAGTACTTC. The chain is built from TRBV27 and TRBJ2-5; tentatively, D is TRBD2 (8 bases). Trimming removed 4 bases at V and 7 bases at J, with 28 bases between. The CDR3 has 18 residues. CDR1 is MNHEY and CDR2 is SMNVEV in the germline V gene (reference sequence).

The chain uses TRBV7-2 and TRBJ2-3; D might be TRBD2 (6 bases). The germline CDR1 and CDR2 sequences are SGHTA and FQGNSA. This CDR3 is 21 amino acids long. V was pared by 0 bases and J by 0 bases, with 25 bases between. The CDR3 DNA reads as TGTGCCAGCAGCTTAGCGCTGAGGGTCGCACTCGGGGGAGATAGCACAGATACGCAGTATTTT. As protein: CASSLALRVALGGDSTDTQYF.

The chain recombines TRBV5-7 with TRBJ1-6, with a weak D call TRBD1 (6 bases). TRBV5-7 is an ORF for which the function is uncertain. The CDR3 has 19 residues. The germline V and J ends were trimmed by 1 base and 5 bases, with 22 bases remaining between them. This chain's CDR3 is CASSLSRTVNSANNSPLHF. The CDR3 DNA reads as TGTGCCAGCAGCTTGTCTCGGACAGTTAATTCCGCGAATAATTCACCCCTCCACTTT.

This clone showed up just once. CDR3 coding DNA: TGTGCCATCAGTGACGTACAAGAGACCCAGTACTTC. It yields the protein CAISDVQETQYF. V and J are TRBV10-3 and TRBJ2-5; no clear D gene. V shed 3 bases and J shed 2 bases, with 4 bases lying between them. Germline CDR1 ENHRY, CDR2 SYGVKD. The CDR3 covers 12 residues.

V usage is TRBV5-6 and J usage is TRBJ2-4; D possibly corresponds to TRBD2 (5 bases). V was trimmed by 4 bases and J by 0 bases, leaving 14 bases between them. CDR1 is SGHDT, CDR2 YYEEEE, per germline. The CDR3 covers 16 residues. This CDR3 is CASSPDVGLAKNIQYF. CDR3 in DNA: TGTGCCAGCAGCCCGGACGTCGGACTAGCCAAAAACATTCAGTACTTC.

The chain carries TRBV30 and TRBJ1-5; maybe TRBD1 (5 bases). Trimming shortened V by 2 bases and J by 0 bases, and 8 bases separated the two germline ends. Germline V gene lookup returns CDR1 GTSNPN and CDR2 SVGIG (reference sequence). This CDR3 has 14 amino acids. CDR3 loop: CAWSRTPSNQPQHF. For the CDR3, the DNA is TGTGCCTGGAGTCGGACACCTAGCAATCAGCCCCAGCATTTT. Full variable domain (outside the CDR3, taken from reference TRBV30 and TRBJ1-5): SQTIHQWPATLVQPVGSPLSLECTVEGTSNPNLYWYRQAAGRGLQLLFYSVGIGQISSEVPQNLSASRPQDRQFILSSKKLLLSDSGFYLCAWSRTPSNQPQHFGDGTRLSIL.

This clone is a singleton in its sample. The gene calls are TRBV15 and TRBJ1-3; a possible D gene is TRBD1 (6 bases). Trimming stripped 2 bases from V and 1 base from J, with 6 bases between. The CDR3 loop spans 14 amino acids. Germline-derived CDR1 and CDR2 are LNHNV and YYDKDF (reference sequence). The CDR3 here is CATSRQGSGNTIYF. Here the CDR3 DNA reads TGTGCCACCAGCAGACAGGGGTCTGGAAACACCATATATTTT.

The rearrangement uses TRBV6-5 and TRBJ1-4; D gene uncertain. Germline lookup yields CDR1 MNHEY and CDR2 SVGAGI. V was clipped by 2 bases and J by 7 bases, with 14 bases between them. This CDR3 has 15 residues. CDR3 loop: CASSYSGVLGEKLFF. The CDR3 DNA reads as TGTGCCAGCAGTTACAGCGGGGTTTTGGGTGAAAAACTGTTTTTT.

The chain carries TRBV10-2 and TRBJ2-3; TRBD1 might be the D (5 bases). Germline V gene data show CDR1 as WSHSY and CDR2 as SAAADI. The CDR3 contains 15 residues. The V and J ends lost 3 bases and 1 base respectively, with 11 bases between them. CDR3 residues: CASSDLGPRTDTQYF. CDR3 bases: TGCGCCAGCAGTGACTTGGGGCCCCGCACAGATACGCAGTATTTT.

The V gene is TRBV7-6, the J gene TRBJ1-5; D not certain. Between the trimmed V and J ends, which lost 4 bases and 5 bases, there was a span of 12 bases. This CDR3 is 14 amino acids long. Germline CDR1 is SGHVS and CDR2 is FNYEAQ. This CDR3 reads CASSSTRVDQPQHF. CDR3 nucleotide sequence: TGTGCCAGCAGCTCTACTAGGGTAGATCAGCCCCAGCATTTT.

This clone is a singleton in its sample. The same CDR3 is also encoded by other DNA sequences in this sample. The V gene is TRBV30, the J gene TRBJ2-1, with 11 bases identical to TRBD2. The CDR3 runs 13 residues. J was trimmed by 6 bases and V by 3 bases; bases with no gene match: 1. In germline, CDR1 is GTSNPN, CDR2 SVGIG (reference sequence). CDR3: CAWRLAGANEQFF. The CDR3 coding sequence is TGTGCCTGGAGACTAGCGGGGGCCAATGAGCAGTTCTTC.

This chain connects TRBV4-1 to TRBJ1-1, with 7 positions matching TRBD1. The V segment lost 0 bases and the J segment 1 base; nucleotides outside the gene matches: 11. The CDR3 contains 18 residues. Germline loops: CDR1 MGHRA, CDR2 YSYEKL. CDR3 in amino acids: CASSQDSPSTGTNTEAFF. The DNA of the CDR3 is TGCGCCAGCAGCCAAGATTCTCCTTCGACAGGGACGAACACTGAAGCTTTCTTT.

The V gene is TRBV27, the J gene TRBJ2-1; 9 bases match TRBD1. The CDR3 covers 15 residues. The junction had 4 bases not matched to a gene; V was cut back by 3 bases and J by 4 bases. Germline CDR1 MNHEY, CDR2 SMNVEV (reference sequence). This CDR3 reads CASSLDRGFYNEQFF. CDR3 coding DNA: TGTGCCAGCAGTTTGGACAGGGGCTTTTACAATGAGCAGTTCTTC.